This T cell receptor beta chain emerged from a study of cytomegalovirus exposure and HLA in healthy donors (dated by TCRdb to 2017 to 2019). Looking at the study overall: According to an earlier analysis of 450 to 650 of the donors, 150 million to 200 million T cells yielded 117 million unique TCR beta sequences and about 300 Gb of sequence data. Around 320 gigabases of sequencing data and 78 million or so unique TCR sequences were included in an early release covering around 650 HLA-typed donors. Among the roughly 380 genotyped donors, approximately 82% belonged to the genetic ancestry cluster associated with self-reported Caucasian donors. The study aimed to test whether signatures of past pathogen exposure could be identified by cataloging public T cell receptors. Using immunosequencing, the study profiled T cell repertoires from about 650 subjects and related those repertoires to cytomegalovirus serostatus. Along with the approximately 700-subject first cohort, a separate validation cohort of some 130 different subjects was used. To predict cytomegalovirus infection status, the study brought together high-throughput TCR immunosequencing, statistical association of individual TCRs with disease status, and machine learning. In a later analysis, previously published TCR beta repertoires from hundreds of donors were re-analyzed and high-resolution HLA genotyping was added so that TCR occurrence patterns could be studied. In the later analysis, no new phenotypic data were used to find candidate immune exposures; instead, reliance was placed on TCR beta sequences and their occurrence across donors. An earlier analysis of 587 of the donors applied high-throughput TCR beta sequencing to assess whether each TCR beta V gene segment acted as functional or pseudogenic. Donor age, sex, ethnicity and CMV serostatus were compiled alongside the repertoire data. A later genetic analysis took genome-wide SNP genotypes for 398 of the 666 donors and used that subset as a discovery cohort. Every discovery cohort repertoire had been produced on one sequencing platform. HLA typing included class I and class II loci at four-digit resolution. The number of donors typed differed by locus, with 629-630 for A, B, C, DRB1 and DQB1, around 520 for DQA1, approximately 570 for DPA1, and about 450 for DPB1. Roughly five DR-DQ haplotypes were treated as single units for association and clustering because of strong linkage in the cohort. On average, around 200,000 unique TCR beta nucleotide sequences were sequenced per donor among a few hundred genotyped donors of the cohort, with 15% to 20% of those sequences being non-productive.

With regard to this clone: No cognate antigen has been identified for it. No much larger clone exists at a distance of one base, and base qualities are not known.

What the study reported, not specific to this receptor: Specific HLA alleles were associated with 15,000 to 20,000 TCR beta sequences at a false discovery rate of 0.05 in a later analysis. Three of the identified cytomegalovirus-associated TCR beta chains were confirmed in vitro to be specific for cytomegalovirus antigens. Correlated functional status among segregating V segments might reflect linkage disequilibrium, but an unknown experimental factor could not be ruled out. In a later genetic analysis, fewer N-insertions in productive TCRs were reported among donors in an Asian-associated ancestry cluster than the roughly 700-donor mean. Because some donors lacked HLA typing at each locus, the association tests relied only on the typed subset. Immune exposure information for the cohort was limited to CMV serostatus. Some IMGT-functional V segments, including TRBV6-2 and TRBV6-3, could not be told apart with the 87-base-pair reads, so those segments were excluded. In an earlier analysis of approximately 590 of the donors, most TCR beta V segments appeared in productive rearrangements about 90% or about 30% of the time, broadly matching IMGT annotations. This cohort had only TCR beta chains sequenced, and the lack of alpha or paired-chain data limited which features could be detected. Some 15 rarely observed V segments, including chromosome 9 orphons, were excluded from the earlier analysis of a few hundred of the donors because counts were too low. In both the original and validation cohorts, the classifier was reported to diagnose cytomegalovirus status with high specificity and sensitivity. In a later analysis, the rate of TCR association differed among HLA loci, with DRB1 alleles having the most associated TCRs and HLA-C alleles having the fewest. Compared with equally common non-associated chains, HLA-associated TCR beta chains in a later analysis were more clonally expanded and had lower generation probabilities. The sequencing pipeline was judged likely to have produced a cluster of highly shared sequence variants as a technical artifact. In the study, approximately 150 TCR beta chains were listed as associated with cytomegalovirus. A further reported finding was that TCR beta sequences accurately predicted the HLA-A and HLA-B alleles for most subjects in the first cohort. Several of the top co-occurrence clusters appeared to be linked to parvovirus B19, influenza, CMV and Epstein-Barr virus, according to a later analysis. A later genetic analysis associated a missense DCLRE1C variant with V-gene and J-gene trimming of TCR beta chains, and an independent cohort replicated the association. Assigning TCR associations to individual alleles was difficult when HLA alleles, especially DR and DQ, strongly co-occurred. In a later analysis, most CMV-associated TCR beta chains were found to appear HLA-restricted, with HLA associations seemingly driven largely by CMV exposure. Most TCR sequences were seen in very few donors, while some public TCRs were found in many individuals. Presence/absence analyses assumed roughly uniform sequencing depth across donors, an assumption that may not hold. According to the authors, the approach could potentially be generalized to other disease states and immunological phenotypes.

Preparation of the library involved the immunoSEQ multiplex PCR assay. For the multiplex PCR, a mixture combining 60 forward primers for TCR Vbeta segments and 13 reverse primers for TCR Jbeta segments was used. The CDR3 region of rearranged TCR beta genes was amplified from genomic DNA by a multiplex PCR assay. The amplified TCR beta libraries were sequenced on the Illumina HiSeq System as 87-base-pair reads. The study's own analysis went as follows. A later analysis tallied 75 million to 85 million unique TCR beta chains across the 666 repertoires, and 10 million to 11 million of those chains were shared by two or more donors. To remove PCR and sequencing errors, raw reads were error-corrected and collapsed into unique sequences using a nearest-neighbor algorithm that merged closely related sequences. Alignment of CDR3 sequences to IMGT reference sequences was used to assign V, D and J gene segments. For a sequence to be retained, a match of at least six nucleotides was required to both a V gene segment and a J gene segment. Rearrangements were called productive when the CDR3 lacked stop codons and stayed in frame with V and J; all others were non-productive. Following IMGT convention, CDR3 was defined as the stretch from the second conserved V-encoded cysteine to the conserved J-encoded phenylalanine. Sequences without an unambiguous match to a single V gene segment were excluded from the earlier analysis of several hundred of the donors. An earlier analysis of approximately 590 of the donors called V segments functional above 56.7% productive rearrangements and segregating when the between-donor standard deviation exceeded 5%. To diagnose cytomegalovirus status from the catalog of TCR beta chain sequences, a statistical classification framework was built. A later analysis assigned V and J genes by comparing TCR nucleotide sequences with IMGT/GENE-DB human TR gene sequences. The TCRdist pipeline was used in a later analysis to assign CDR3 sequences and most-parsimonious VDJ recombination scenarios. In a later analysis, each TCR beta chain was defined by its CDR3 amino acid sequence together with its V-gene family, and reads without a unique V-gene family were excluded. In a later analysis, a few hundred highly shared, low-generation-probability nucleotide sequences were removed to address suspected cross-contamination and a sequencing artifact. In a later analysis, a clonal expansion index was calculated for each public chain from normalized within-repertoire ranks of inferred template counts. Generation probabilities in a later analysis came from a VDJ recombination model fitted to out-of-frame rearrangements, and those results were checked against IGoR. A later analysis scored TCR-TCR, TCR-HLA and TCR-CMV co-occurrence with hypergeometric tests, applying a repertoire-size bias correction to TCR pairs. In a later analysis, false discovery rates were estimated by permuting HLA or CMV assignments 20 times. A later analysis grouped co-occurring TCRs with DBSCAN, adding TCRdist sequence similarity when clustering within HLA-allele-positive subsets. Co-occurrence clustering excluded repertoires with fewer than 30,000 or more than 120,000 public chains, plus five with anomalous nucleotide sharing. Imported from immuneACCESS, the table was reduced by TCRdb to in-frame sequences with V and J called. These copies leave out some clones; in studies compared against another copy, an unresolved V gene accounts for under half, and the cause of the remainder is not known. The D gene and trimming were derived from the DNA, and the V and J assignments and clone size from that table. In this sample the table shows about 100,000 clones, roughly 74% of which occur a single time. Less than 15% of the sample lies in the top ten.

The germline V gene yields SQVTM for CDR1 and ANQGSEA for CDR2. The CDR3 numbers 15 residues from cysteine through phenylalanine. The read is trimmed to its CDR3 DNA, 45 bases read in frame from base 1. Trimming costs V 3 bases and J 3 bases, and their ends lie 17 bases apart. In total, 600 or so healthy bone marrow donors made up the cohort. At the time of sampling, every cohort member was nominally healthy, though immune exposures that went unrecorded were likely present. The donor was CMV seropositive and belonged to the group of more than 250 seropositive cohort members. Every donor gave a peripheral blood sample, and the peripheral blood mononuclear cells from that sample were used for TCR beta sequencing. Genomic DNA was extracted from the blood cell samples with the Qiagen DNeasy Blood Extraction Kit.

The rearrangement joined TRBV29-1 to TRBJ1-2, with no confidently assigned D gene. This sequence was found in a woman aged 70 to 79 in good health and CMV-seropositive. Sequencing was done on a sample of PBMCs. The DNA sequence is as follows: TGCAGCGTTGATGCGGGGAGAGGATCCTACTATGGCTACACCTTC. Its translation reads: CSVDAGRGSYYGYTF.